The 6 T cell receptor beta chains below come from one sample, sequenced in a study of T cells after yellow fever vaccination. TCRdb reprocessed the 5' RACE reads with MiXCR, giving one entry per CDR3 protein. The sample records approximately 250,000 distinct CDR3 sequences, roughly 5.6% being singletons. Source: CD4+ T cells sorted from PBMCs, taken on the day of the yellow fever booster vaccination. Source of these receptors: a man younger than 35 who received the YFV17D yellow fever vaccine.

A few counts support this clonotype. The chain carries TRBV12-5 and TRBJ1-1; D possibly corresponds to TRBD1 (5 bases). V was shortened by 7 bases and J by 3 bases, with 9 bases between the two germline ends. The V gene's germline CDR1 is LGHNT and CDR2 FRNRAP. CDR3 size: 12 residues. The CDR3 protein is CASAPGDTEAFF. The CDR3 bases are TGTGCTAGTGCCCCGGGGGACACTGAAGCTTTCTTT.

This clonotype was recorded a few times. The rearrangement joins TRBV6-1 to TRBJ1-1; 7 bases line up with TRBD1. Unmatched junction bases numbered 8, after V lost 4 bases and J lost 0 bases. This CDR3 comprises 16 residues. Germline lookup yields CDR1 MNHNS and CDR2 SASEGT. The CDR3 region has the DNA TGTGCCAGCAGTGTAAGGTTGGGACAGATGAACACTGAAGCTTTCTTT. As protein: CASSVRLGQMNTEAFF.

This clonotype was seen repeatedly, ten times or more. The gene calls are TRBV20-1 and TRBJ2-7; 7 positions agree with TRBD1. The trim removed 1 base at V and 4 bases at J, leaving 4 bases unmatched. Germline CDR1 reads DFQATT; CDR2 reads SNEGSKA (reference sequence). The CDR3 has 13 amino acids. CDR3 coding DNA: TGCAGTGCTAGAGTCGGGACAGAATACGAGCAGTACTTC. This encodes CSARVGTEYEQYF.

The chain links TRBV10-2 to TRBJ2-7, with a possible D match to TRBD1 (5 bases). The germline V gene encodes CDR1 WSHSY and CDR2 SAAADI. The CDR3 extends over 16 amino acids. Trimming took 0 bases from V and 5 from J, leaving 17 bases between them. The CDR3 nucleotides are TGCGCCAGCAGTGAGTCGCAAGGGGCCCTTAGGGACGAGCAGTACTTC. This sequence encodes CASSESQGALRDEQYF.

The J gene is TRBJ2-1, the V gene TRBV3-1; 11 bases align to TRBD2. J was trimmed by 3 bases and V by 3 bases; bases with no gene match: 13. Germline assignment: CDR1 LGHDT and CDR2 YNNKEL (reference sequence). The CDR3 spans 19 residues. The CDR3 loop is CASSHRRPLAGADYNEQFF. The CDR3 coding sequence is TGTGCCAGCAGCCATCGAAGACCACTAGCGGGGGCTGACTACAATGAGCAGTTCTTC.

The sample holds many counts of this clonotype. J is TRBJ2-1 and V is TRBV4-3; D possibly matches TRBD1 or TRBD2 (6 bases each). This CDR3 comprises 17 residues. V was pared by 0 bases and J by 8 bases, with 20 bases between. Germline V gene sequence: CDR1 LGHNA, CDR2 YSLEER. The CDR3 DNA sequence: TGCGCCAGCAGCCAAGATCATAGGGGGGATATTACCTATGAGCAGTTCTTC. Translation gives CASSQDHRGDITYEQFF.